This TCR beta chain was sequenced during a study of CD8+ T cells in alopecia areata. TCR sequencing used cDNA made by reverse transcription of extracted RNA. The assay was immunoSEQ multiplex PCR, and TCRdb's table has in-frame clones only and misses some. Of about 200,000 clones listed, about three fifths are singletons. Per germline, CDR1 SNHLY and CDR2 FYNNEI. Trimming pared 4 bases from V and 6 bases from J, leaving 7 bases between. The CDR3 runs to 12 residues. Treatment here: oral pan-JAK inhibitor, 5-10 mg twice daily. In alopecia areata patients, both lesional scalp punch biopsies and peripheral blood were collected. PBMCs provided sorted CD4+ and CD8+ T cells. The sample holds one count of this clone. Its antigen is unidentified. Study conclusions and caveats: It was lesional scalp, especially alopecia totalis/universalis, that showed higher clonality than normal scalp. It was observed that many expanded lesional clones persisted in scalp and blood during tofacitinib.

The gene calls are TRBV2 and TRBJ2-1; possibly TRBD1 for D (5 bases). The sample was CD4+ T cells sorted from blood, taken at week 24, from a patient treated with tofacitinib. This receptor was taken from a human donor with alopecia areata. The CDR3 here is CASSAGFNEQFF. CDR3 coding DNA: TGTGCCAGCAGTGCAGGGTTCAATGAGCAGTTCTTC.